One sample yielded the 20 T cell receptor beta chains listed below, sequenced in a study of blood T cell repertoires in COVID-19. Libraries were prepared by immunoSEQ multiplex PCR; TCRdb keeps only in-frame clonotypes and omits some of them. The table lists around 260,000 clones, approximately 85% of them singletons. The sample consisted of peripheral blood. All receptors derive from a human donor with COVID-19, enrolled during active disease. The donor label of this sample is uncertain.

The chain links TRBV4-3 to TRBJ2-7, with D perhaps TRBD2 (6 bases). V gave up 1 base and J gave up 3 bases, with 16 bases separating them. Germline assignment: CDR1 LGHNA and CDR2 YSLEER. The CDR3 has 16 residues. In DNA, the CDR3 is TGCGCCAGCAGCCAAGGTGCGGGACTCAACCTCTACGAGCAGTACTTC. Translation gives CASSQGAGLNLYEQYF.

CDR3 nucleotides: TGTGCCAGCAGCCGTTCGGCTAGCGGTACGAACGAGCAGTACTTC. Protein sequence: CASSRSASGTNEQYF. This sequence joins TRBV7-6 and TRBJ2-7, with 7 bases fitting TRBD2. V shed 5 bases, J shed 5 bases, and the junction held 12 bases outside the gene matches. This CDR3 is built from 15 residues. In germline, CDR1 is SGHVS, CDR2 FNYEAQ.

The chain uses TRBV6-5 and TRBJ2-7; 7 bases align to TRBD1. V was clipped by 0 bases and J by 7 bases; unmatched bases: 6. Per the germline V gene, CDR1 is MNHEY and CDR2 is SVGAGI. The CDR3 is 14 residues long. CDR3 DNA: TGTGCCAGCAGTTACTCGACGCCCAGGGGGGAGCAGTACTTC. It is translated as CASSYSTPRGEQYF.

The genes are TRBV5-5 and TRBJ2-7, with 11 bases identical to TRBD2. Germline V gene data show CDR1 as SGHKS and CDR2 as YYEKEE (reference sequence). V shed 4 bases and J 2 bases; nucleotides not matched to a gene: 8. The CDR3 covers 16 residues. Here the CDR3 DNA reads TGTGCCAGCAGCCGTACCGGGACTAGCGGAACCTACGAGCAGTACTTC. Its translation: CASSRTGTSGTYEQYF. Based on the CDR3 plus reference TRBV5-5 and TRBJ2-7, the full variable domain is DAGVTQSPTHLIKTRGQQVTLRCSPISGHKSVSWYQQVLGQGPQFIFQYYEKEERGRGNFPDRFSARQFPNYSSELNVNALLLGDSALYLCASSRTGTSGTYEQYFGPGTRLTVT.

The rearrangement links TRBV28 to TRBJ1-5; D is unresolved. CDR1 is MDHEN and CDR2 is SYDVKM in the germline V gene. Trimming took 7 bases from V and 8 from J, leaving 12 bases between them. This CDR3 spans 12 amino acids. This CDR3 reads CASTPGWEPQHF. In nucleotides, the CDR3 is TGTGCCAGCACCCCGGGTTGGGAGCCCCAGCATTTT.

This sequence joins TRBV7-2 and TRBJ1-2; maybe TRBD1 (5 bases). The CDR3 extends over 14 amino acids. Per the germline V gene, CDR1 is SGHTA and CDR2 is FQGNSA. With 5 bases removed from V and 6 bases from J, the gap between germline ends came to 16 bases. CDR3 protein: CASSQRALGDGYTF. The CDR3, as DNA: TGTGCCAGCAGCCAGCGGGCTTTAGGGGATGGCTACACCTTC.

The rearrangement joins TRBV3-1 (or the pseudogene TRBV3-2) to TRBJ1-1; TRBD1 matches at 11 bases. With V trimmed by 5 bases and J by 7 bases, 6 bases remained unmatched. Germline V lookup: CDR1 LGHDT, CDR2 YNNKEL (reference sequence). The CDR3 is 14 amino acids. The CDR3 DNA reads TGTGCCAGCAGCGCTACCGGGACAGGGGGTGAAGCTTTCTTT. Protein: CASSATGTGGEAFF.

A single count supports this clone. The DNA for the CDR3 is TGTGCCAGCAGCCGAGACCGGGACACCTTTTTCAATCAGCCCCAGCATTTT. Its protein is CASSRDRDTFFNQPQHF. The genes are TRBV5-8 and TRBJ1-5; weak D call: TRBD1 (6 bases). The V gene lost 4 bases and the J gene lost 3 bases, with 20 bases spanning the gap. The V gene's germline CDR1 is SGHTS and CDR2 YDEGEE. There are 17 residues in the CDR3.

The chain couples TRBV2 to TRBJ1-2, with D unresolved. Between the trimmed V and J ends, which lost 2 bases and 8 bases, there was a span of 12 bases. The germline CDR1 and CDR2 sequences are SNHLY and FYNNEI. The CDR3 has 13 residues. This chain's CDR3 is CASSERGRGGYTF. Written as DNA, the CDR3 is TGTGCCAGCAGTGAACGGGGAAGAGGGGGCTACACCTTC.

This chain connects TRBV7-2 to TRBJ1-1; TRBD1 matches 8 bases. Germline CDR1 is SGHTA and CDR2 is FQGNSA. CDR3 length equals 16 residues. With V trimmed by 0 bases and J by 0 bases, 3 bases remained unmatched. The CDR3 loop is CASSLAGTGLNTEAFF. The CDR3 DNA follows: TGTGCCAGCAGCTTAGCCGGGACAGGACTGAACACTGAAGCTTTCTTT.

This rearrangement joins TRBV28 to TRBJ1-2, with D tentatively TRBD1 (6 bases). CDR1 MDHEN and CDR2 SYDVKM come from the germline V gene. V was cut by 5 bases and J by 8 bases, with 15 bases left in between. The CDR3 has 13 residues. Here the CDR3 DNA reads TGTGCCAGCAGTCTCAGGGGCGCTTGGGGCTACACCTTC. The encoded protein is CASSLRGAWGYTF.

V gene TRBV6-5 combines with J gene TRBJ1-1; D ambiguous. The germline CDR1 and CDR2 sequences are MNHEY and SVGAGI. V was clipped by 5 bases and J by 1 base, with 8 bases between them. This CDR3 is built from 13 residues. CDR3 nucleotide sequence: TGTGCCAGCAGTAGACGGGAGAACACTGAAGCTTTCTTT. Its protein product is CASSRRENTEAFF.

This chain uses TRBV14 with TRBJ1-1; no reliable D call. Germline V lookup: CDR1 SGHDN, CDR2 FVKESK. V was clipped by 0 bases and J by 7 bases, with 6 bases between them. The CDR3 consists of 12 residues. The CDR3, as DNA: TGTGCCAGCAGCCAAGATTCCCATGAAGCTTTCTTT. Translating it yields CASSQDSHEAFF. The full variable domain, rest sourced from reference TRBV14 and TRBJ1-1, is EAGVTQFPSHSVIEKGQTVTLRCDPISGHDNLYWYRRVMGKEIKFLLHFVKESKQDESGMPNNRFLAERTGGTYSTLKVQPAELEDSGVYFCASSQDSHEAFFGQGTRLTVV.

This rearrangement joins TRBV11-3 to TRBJ2-7, with 10 bases fitting TRBD2. J lost 3 bases, V lost 7 bases, and 6 bases had no gene match. Germline CDR1 and CDR2: SGHNT and YENEEA. This CDR3 spans 14 amino acids. The CDR3, as DNA: TGTGCCAGCACCCCGAGCGGGAGGGTCTACGAGCAGTACTTC. Protein sequence: CASTPSGRVYEQYF.

This sequence joins TRBV29-1 and TRBJ2-1; a weak D match, TRBD2 (6 bases). Germline-derived CDR1 and CDR2 are SQVTM and ANQGSEA. CDR3 length equals 14 residues. Trimming removed 0 bases at V and 2 bases at J, with 8 bases between. CDR3 bases: TGCAGCGTTGAAGATACGGGGGCCTACAATGAGCAGTTCTTC. This gives the protein CSVEDTGAYNEQFF.

J is TRBJ2-1 and V is TRBV28, with 9 positions matching TRBD2. The V gene's germline CDR1 is MDHEN and CDR2 SYDVKM. This CDR3 has 15 amino acids. The V segment lost 3 bases and the J segment 6 bases; nucleotides outside the gene matches: 6. CDR3 amino acids: CASSFLAGEFNEQFF. Written as DNA, the CDR3 is TGTGCCAGCAGTTTTTTAGCGGGAGAATTCAATGAGCAGTTCTTC.

The table lists this clone with a few counts. The chain links TRBV30 to TRBJ1-1, with D perhaps TRBD1 (5 bases). This CDR3 has 13 residues. Trimming pared 3 bases from V and 3 bases from J, leaving 11 bases between. The germline gives CDR1 GTSNPN, CDR2 SVGIG (reference sequence). The CDR3 DNA reads TGTGCCTGGAGAGGGCGGGGGGACACTGAAGCTTTCTTT. This sequence encodes CAWRGRGDTEAFF.

The chain couples TRBV5-1 to TRBJ1-2; 9 nucleotides line up with TRBD1. From germline, CDR1 is SGHRS and CDR2 YFSETQ. CDR3 length: 16 amino acids. Germline trimming cut 5 bases from V and 4 bases from J; bases unmatched to any gene: 12. CDR3 amino acids: CASSLRSGDRAYGYTF. The CDR3 DNA reads TGCGCCAGCAGTTTGAGAAGTGGGGACAGGGCCTATGGCTACACCTTC. The whole variable domain, filled in from reference TRBV5-1 and TRBJ1-2, reads KAGVTQTPRYLIKTRGQQVTLSCSPISGHRSVSWYQQTPGQGLQFLFEYFSETQRNKGNFPGRFSGRQFSNSRSEMNVSTLELGDSALYLCASSLRSGDRAYGYTFGSGTRLTVV.

This clone has a single count. The rearrangement joins TRBV24-1 to TRBJ1-5; TRBD1 matches 7 bases. The CDR3 length is 16 residues. Germline V CDR1 and CDR2: KGHDR, SFDVKD. J lost 4 bases, V lost 6 bases, and 11 bases had no gene match. The CDR3 here is CATSPTGQNINQPQHF. The DNA of the CDR3 is TGTGCCACCAGTCCGACGGGACAGAACATTAATCAGCCCCAGCATTTT.

The chain recombines TRBV5-8 with TRBJ1-5; 11 bases are shared with TRBD1. Germline CDR1 reads SGHTS; CDR2 reads YDEGEE. The CDR3 spans 18 residues. V shed 0 bases and J 0 bases; nucleotides not matched to a gene: 5. The CDR3 nucleotides are TGTGCCAGCAGCTTGGTCTGGACAGGGGGCTCTAGCAATCAGCCCCAGCATTTT. Encoded protein: CASSLVWTGGSSNQPQHF.